This T cell receptor beta chain was documented in a study of shared T cell receptors in the human thymus. CDR3 length: 14 residues. Trimming at V came to 7 bases and at J to 5 bases, leaving 5 bases not matched to a gene. Germline-derived CDR1 and CDR2 are GTSNPN and SVGIG (reference sequence). Measured with immunoSEQ multiplex PCR; TCRdb has only the in-frame clones, and not every one. The sample has roughly 500,000 clones; around 78% are singletons. This sample was shared with a second study, whose subject was human thymus T cells. This second study notes: The authors found apparently biased V and J gene usage in thymic and blood repertoires.

The chain combines TRBV30 with TRBJ2-1; 13 positions agree with TRBD2. The sample was thymocytes. This receptor was obtained from a boy less than two years old with a congenital heart defect. CDR3 in DNA: TGTGCCTCGCGGACTAGCGGGGGAAACAATGAGCAGTTCTTC. Translated: CASRTSGGNNEQFF.